Listed here is a single T cell receptor (beta chain). This record comes from a study of cytomegalovirus exposure and HLA in healthy donors. The data were produced by immunoSEQ multiplex PCR, yet TCRdb's version contains in-frame clones alone and is incomplete. The data contain about 89,000 clones, more than 70% of them singletons. The CDR3 extends over 15 amino acids. The V segment lost 5 bases and the J segment 4 bases; nucleotides outside the gene matches: 7. CDR1 is PRHDT, CDR2 FYEKMQ, per germline (reference sequence). The source is a woman between 18 and 30 years old in good health and CMV-seropositive. The rearrangement links TRBV13 to TRBJ1-2, with 10 bases lining up with TRBD1. Sequenced material: PBMCs. The CDR3 nucleotides are TGTGCCAGCAGCCGGGCGGGACAGGGGATCTATGGCTACACCTTC. This translates into CASSRAGQGIYGYTF.